These T cell receptor beta chains were read from a single sample in a study of T cells after posttransplantation cyclophosphamide. TCRdb's copy holds only in-frame clones and misses some; the assay was immunoSEQ multiplex PCR. The data hold roughly 5,000 clones, with around 92% observed a single time. Specimen: CD4+ T cells sorted from bone marrow. The receptor source for this set is a woman aged 55-70 years in good health, CMV-negative, and a related stem cell transplant donor. Both conserved end residues are part of each CDR3. Each record gives: D gene, V gene, CDR3 length, clone size, J gene, CDR3 protein, CDR3 DNA. D genes are given only for firm matches. For some rows the clone size is stated as once, few or many, or as a class when expanded; others skip it.

>-|TRBV6-5|14|once|TRBJ1-2
CASSYSGGRYGYTF
TGTGCCAGCAGTTACTCGGGGGGGAGATATGGCTACACCTTC
>TRBD1|TRBV10-3|15|-|TRBJ1-1
CAISEFSGTGGSAFF
TGTGCCATCAGTGAGTTTTCCGGGACAGGGGGTTCTGCTTTCTTT
>TRBD2|TRBV2|17|once|TRBJ2-1
CASSGTPSAGGPREQFF
TGTGCCAGCAGTGGTACCCCGTCAGCGGGGGGGCCTCGGGAGCAGTTCTTC
>TRBD1|TRBV19|21|-|TRBJ1-5
CASSMSYATGGRGYGNQPQHF
TGTGCCAGTAGTATGTCATACGCGACAGGGGGCCGGGGTTACGGCAATCAGCCCCAGCATTTT
>TRBD1|TRBV6-1|13|-|TRBJ1-1
CASSGGQGNEAFF
TGTGCCAGCAGTGGGGGACAGGGGAATGAAGCTTTCTTT
>TRBD1|TRBV7-3|14|-|TRBJ2-5
CASSLDREVKTQYF
TGTGCCAGCAGCTTGGACAGGGAGGTAAAGACCCAGTACTTC
>-|TRBV2|14|-|TRBJ1-5
CASSAGEHNQPQHF
TGTGCCAGCAGTGCGGGGGAACACAATCAGCCCCAGCATTTT
>-|TRBV6-6|14|-|TRBJ2-5
CASSPAGRRETQYF
TGTGCCAGCAGCCCGGCGGGACGGCGGGAGACCCAGTACTTC
>-|TRBV7-6|15|-|TRBJ1-1
CASSLYELGDTEAFF
TGTGCCAGCAGCTTATACGAGCTCGGGGACACTGAAGCTTTCTTT
>TRBD1|TRBV5-1|16|-|TRBJ2-3
CASSLDWAGGIDTQYF
TGCGCCAGCAGCTTGGATTGGGCAGGGGGCATTGATACGCAGTATTTT
>-|TRBV7-2|12|-|TRBJ1-1
CASSFSNAEAFF
TGTGCCAGCAGCTTTAGTAACGCTGAAGCTTTCTTT
>TRBD1|TRBV28|19|-|TRBJ2-3
CASSSQSGQSGGGADTQYF
TGTGCCAGCAGTTCTCAATCGGGACAGTCAGGGGGTGGGGCAGATACGCAGTATTTT
>TRBD1|TRBV5-8|15|few|TRBJ1-2
CASSLRQGAYYGYTF
TGTGCCAGCAGCTTACGACAGGGCGCCTATTATGGCTACACCTTC
>TRBD1|TRBV29-1|13|-|TRBJ1-1
CSAHRGRNTEAFF
TGCAGCGCCCACAGGGGGCGGAACACTGAAGCTTTCTTT
>TRBD2|TRBV28|18|-|TRBJ2-1
CASVGLGGEKSRYNEQFF
TGTGCCAGCGTCGGTCTGGGAGGGGAAAAATCACGCTACAATGAGCAGTTCTTC
>TRBD2|TRBV9|18|-|TRBJ2-3
CASSALNSGGAFADTQYF
TGTGCCAGCAGCGCCCTAAATAGCGGGGGGGCCTTCGCAGATACGCAGTATTTT